The 25 T cell receptor beta chains below were found in one sample sequenced in a study of graft-versus-host responses after intestinal transplantation. These receptors lack a known antigen. The protocol was immunoSEQ multiplex PCR, while the TCRdb copy is restricted to in-frame clones and leaves out a portion. Of 80,000 to 100,000 clones in the sample, 85% to 90% were seen once. Sequencing was performed on unstimulated CD4+ T cells sorted from spleen or lymph node cells, taken before intestinal transplant. These receptors all stem from a human donor who received an intestinal transplant.

The CDR3 spells CASSPGRSQGWSEKLFF. Here the CDR3 DNA reads TGCGCCAGCAGCCCAGGGAGGTCCCAGGGCTGGAGTGAAAAACTGTTTTTT. The V and J genes are TRBV5-1 and TRBJ1-4, with D possibly being TRBD1 (5 bases). CDR1 is SGHRS and CDR2 is YFSETQ in the germline V gene. Trimming pared 4 bases from V and 7 bases from J, leaving 23 bases between. The CDR3 runs to 17 residues.

The chain links TRBV27 to TRBJ2-1, with D perhaps matching TRBD2 (5 bases). This CDR3 spans 12 amino acids. Germline values: CDR1 MNHEY, CDR2 SMNVEV (reference sequence). With 3 bases removed from V and 15 bases from J, the gap between germline ends came to 15 bases. As DNA, the CDR3 is TGTGCCAGCAGTTTGCGAGGGAAGGCTCCGTTCTTC. Translation: CASSLRGKAPFF.

The CDR3 is CASSLSGGEAKNIQYF. The CDR3 region has the DNA TGTGCCAGCAGTTTATCGGGGGGCGAGGCCAAAAACATTCAGTACTTC. V usage is TRBV28 and J usage is TRBJ2-4; possibly TRBD2 for D (7 bases). The germline CDR1 and CDR2 sequences are MDHEN and SYDVKM. The CDR3 consists of 16 residues. The V end lost 1 base, the J end lost 1 base, and 11 bases lay between the germline ends.

The rearrangement uses TRBV11-2 and TRBJ1-1; D possibly corresponds to TRBD1 (6 bases). The CDR3 loop spans 11 amino acids. The germline V and J ends were trimmed by 5 bases and 10 bases, with 11 bases remaining between them. From germline, CDR1 is SGHAT and CDR2 FQNNGV. The CDR3: CASSPQGRAFF. The CDR3 DNA follows: TGTGCCAGCAGCCCCCAGGGGAGAGCTTTCTTT.

The rearrangement links TRBV19 to TRBJ1-5; 8 positions agree with TRBD1. V was clipped by 6 bases and J by 5 bases; unmatched bases: 6. Germline CDR1 and CDR2: LNHDA and SQIVND (reference sequence). The CDR3 spans 14 residues. The CDR3 sequence is CASRRTGGYQPQHF. CDR3 nucleotides: TGTGCCAGTAGACGTACAGGGGGTTATCAGCCCCAGCATTTT.

This chain joins TRBV5-4 and TRBJ2-7; 8 bases match TRBD2. The germline CDR1 and CDR2 sequences are SGHNT and YYREEE (reference sequence). The V and J ends lost 8 bases and 0 bases, in that order; junction bases with no gene match: 1. There are 12 residues in the CDR3. CDR3 in DNA: TGTGCCAGACTAGCGGACTCCTACGAGCAGTACTTC. Protein: CARLADSYEQYF.

The chain joins TRBV2 to TRBJ2-3, with 9 bases lining up with TRBD2. Germline CDR1 reads SNHLY; CDR2 reads FYNNEI. The junction had 14 bases not matched to a gene; V was cut back by 6 bases and J by 1 base. CDR3 length equals 18 residues. CDR3 sequence reads: CASRVLAGGRLGTDTQYF. The CDR3 nucleotides read TGTGCCAGCAGGGTCCTGGCGGGGGGGCGGTTGGGCACAGATACGCAGTATTTT.

This clone was observed once. The chain joins TRBV5-1 to TRBJ1-6; 9 nucleotides align to TRBD1. Germline CDR1 is SGHRS and CDR2 is YFSETQ. V was clipped by 4 bases and J by 9 bases; unmatched bases: 8. CDR3 length equals 15 residues. The CDR3 region is CASSRTGDRASPLHF. The CDR3 DNA reads as TGCGCCAGCAGCCGGACCGGGGACAGGGCTTCACCCCTCCACTTT.

This clone was counted a single time. The V and J genes are TRBV7-9 and TRBJ2-1; 16 bases map to TRBD2. Germline loops: CDR1 SEHNR, CDR2 FQNEAQ (reference sequence). Trimming removed 5 bases from V and 9 bases from J; junction bases left unmatched: 4. The CDR3 has 15 amino acids. CDR3 bases: TGTGCCAGCAGCACCGGGACTAGCGGGAGGGGTGAGCAGTTCTTC. Translated, it gives CASSTGTSGRGEQFF. The complete variable domain, with remaining parts taken from reference TRBV7-9 and TRBJ2-1, reads DTGVSQNPRHKITKRGQNVTFRCDPISEHNRLYWYRQTLGQGPEFLTYFQNEAQLEKSRLLSDRFSAERPKGSFSTLEIQRTEQGDSAMYLCASSTGTSGRGEQFFGPGTRLTVL.

The V call is TRBV6-1, the J call TRBJ1-1; maybe TRBD1 (5 bases). The CDR3 totals 13 residues. From germline, CDR1 is MNHNS and CDR2 SASEGT. The germline V and J ends were trimmed by 6 bases and 5 bases, with 13 bases remaining between them. CDR3 nucleotides: TGTGCCAGCAGCCTCCAGGGTTGGACTGAAGCTTTCTTT. This encodes CASSLQGWTEAFF.

This clone is a singleton in its sample. The chain has TRBV7-9 and TRBJ1-4; possibly TRBD1 for D (6 bases). Trimming took off 6 bases at V and 3 bases at J, with 17 bases between the two ends. CDR3 length: 16 amino acids. The germline gives CDR1 SEHNR, CDR2 FQNEAQ (reference sequence). The CDR3 region has the DNA TGTGCCAGCAGGCCCGGAGGGGGGGCGGCTAATGAAAAACTGTTTTTT. It codes for CASRPGGGAANEKLFF.

This clone turned up a few times. The chain is built from TRBV4-1 and TRBJ1-6, with D perhaps TRBD1 (5 bases). Germline V gives CDR1 MGHRA, CDR2 YSYEKL. V lost 0 bases and J lost 6, with 12 bases in between. The length of the CDR3 is 16 residues. The CDR3 nucleotides read TGCGCCAGCAGCCAAGATAGCGGCAGGGTTAATTCACCCCTCCACTTT. It encodes CASSQDSGRVNSPLHF.

The V gene is TRBV4-1, the J gene TRBJ2-5; D is uncertain. The CDR3 covers 15 residues. V lost 4 bases and J lost 5, with 17 bases in between. CDR1 and CDR2 from the germline V gene are MGHRA and YSYEKL. CDR3 residues: CASSPTPLWSETQYF. The CDR3 nucleotides read TGCGCCAGCAGCCCGACACCTCTATGGTCGGAGACCCAGTACTTC.

This clone was observed a handful of times. V is TRBV30 and J is TRBJ2-5; tentative D call: TRBD2 (6 bases). V lost 2 bases to trimming and J lost 4 bases, with 20 bases between them. Germline values: CDR1 GTSNPN, CDR2 SVGIG (reference sequence). This CDR3 is built from 16 residues. The DNA of the CDR3 is TGTGCCTGGAGTCACTCCTTCGGGGGAAAGGGAGAGACCCAGTACTTC. Protein sequence: CAWSHSFGGKGETQYF.

The chain has TRBV28 and TRBJ1-5; TRBD1 agrees at 10 bases. CDR3 length: 17 residues. V lost 6 bases, J lost 3 bases, and 11 bases stayed unmatched. Germline V CDR1 and CDR2: MDHEN, SYDVKM. Here the CDR3 reads CASSPHYGTGDNQPQHF. The CDR3 region has the DNA TGTGCCAGCAGCCCTCATTATGGGACAGGGGACAATCAGCCCCAGCATTTT.

The chain recombines TRBV28 with TRBJ2-1, with unresolved D. The CDR3 is 15 residues long. The V end was cut by 4 bases, the J end by 2 bases, with 12 bases between. Germline lookup yields CDR1 MDHEN and CDR2 SYDVKM. Here the CDR3 DNA reads TGTGCCAGCAGTTCATCTACTACCCCCTACAATGAGCAGTTCTTC. This translates into CASSSSTTPYNEQFF. Combining the CDR3 with reference TRBV28 and TRBJ2-1 gives the whole variable domain DVKVTQSSRYLVKRTGEKVFLECVQDMDHENMFWYRQDPGLGLRLIYFSYDVKMKEKGDIPEGYSVSREKKERFSLILESASTNQTSMYLCASSSSTTPYNEQFFGPGTRLTVL.

This clone was seen once. The chain couples TRBV9 to TRBJ2-1; D is perhaps TRBD2 (5 bases). The CDR3 spans 14 residues. Per the germline V gene, CDR1 is SGDLS and CDR2 is YYNGEE. With 1 base removed from V and 0 bases from J, the gap between germline ends came to 5 bases. In DNA, the CDR3 is TGTGCCAGCAGCGTAACTAGCTCCTACAATGAGCAGTTCTTC. Translation gives CASSVTSSYNEQFF. The full variable domain, with the rest looked up from reference TRBV9 and TRBJ2-1, is DSGVTQTPKHLITATGQRVTLRCSPRSGDLSVYWYQQSLDQGLQFLIQYYNGEERAKGNILERFSAQQFPDLHSELNLSSLELGDSALYFCASSVTSSYNEQFFGPGTRLTVL.

The chain has TRBV4-1 and TRBJ2-3; no firm D call. Germline values: CDR1 MGHRA, CDR2 YSYEKL. The CDR3 has 13 amino acids. Trimming left V 1 base short and J 4 bases short, with 6 bases between. The CDR3: CASSQGSPDTQYF. The CDR3 nucleotides are TGCGCCAGCAGCCAAGGTAGCCCAGATACGCAGTATTTT.

V gene TRBV10-2 combines with J gene TRBJ1-5, with D maybe TRBD1 (6 bases). Germline-derived CDR1 and CDR2 are WSHSY and SAAADI. The CDR3 covers 13 residues. V shed 2 bases and J shed 4 bases, with 6 bases lying between them. CDR3: CASSERGNQPQHF. The DNA of the CDR3 is TGCGCCAGCAGTGAGAGGGGGAATCAGCCCCAGCATTTT.

The V and J genes are TRBV29-1 and TRBJ2-1, with 8 bases lining up with TRBD2. The CDR3 length is 14 residues. J was trimmed by 9 bases and V by 7 bases; bases with no gene match: 14. Looked up from germline, CDR1 is SQVTM and CDR2 is ANQGSEA. The DNA for the CDR3 is TGCAGCGCTCGGCCCCTAGCGGGTAGGGTTGAGCAGTTCTTC. This translates into CSARPLAGRVEQFF.

This sequence joins TRBV19 and TRBJ2-3, with 9 bases lining up with TRBD2. The CDR3 loop spans 17 amino acids. Germline trimming cut 4 bases from V and 6 bases from J; bases unmatched to any gene: 14. Germline lookup yields CDR1 LNHDA and CDR2 SQIVND (reference sequence). As DNA, the CDR3 is TGTGCCAGTAGTACCCGAACTTTAGCGGGAGCAGAGGATACGCAGTATTTT. The encoded protein is CASSTRTLAGAEDTQYF.

The rearrangement joins TRBV5-1 to TRBJ2-3; no firm D call. Germline loops: CDR1 SGHRS, CDR2 YFSETQ. V shed 4 bases and J shed 4 bases, with 16 bases lying between them. The CDR3 spans 15 residues. This chain's CDR3 is CASSISMAAADTQYF. In DNA, the CDR3 is TGCGCCAGCAGCATATCAATGGCGGCTGCAGATACGCAGTATTTT.

This clone has only one observation. V is TRBV5-1 and J is TRBJ2-1, with D maybe TRBD2 (6 bases). This CDR3 is 15 amino acids long. Trimming left V 2 bases short and J 4 bases short, with 13 bases between. Germline values: CDR1 SGHRS, CDR2 YFSETQ. For the CDR3, the DNA is TGCGCCAGCAGCTTCGGGACTCCGGGGTACAATGAGCAGTTCTTC. Protein sequence: CASSFGTPGYNEQFF. Together with reference TRBV5-1 and TRBJ2-1, the CDR3 gives the full variable domain: KAGVTQTPRYLIKTRGQQVTLSCSPISGHRSVSWYQQTPGQGLQFLFEYFSETQRNKGNFPGRFSGRQFSNSRSEMNVSTLELGDSALYLCASSFGTPGYNEQFFGPGTRLTVL.

This chain uses TRBV7-2 with TRBJ2-7; 8 nucleotides line up with TRBD2. CDR1 and CDR2 from the germline V gene are SGHTA and FQGNSA. The CDR3 is 14 residues long. Unmatched junction bases numbered 10, after V lost 5 bases and J lost 7 bases. The CDR3 region is CASSLLLAGSEQYF. The CDR3 nucleotides are TGTGCCAGCAGCCTTCTCCTAGCGGGTTCAGAGCAGTACTTC.

The chain couples TRBV4-2 to TRBJ2-7; 14 positions match TRBD2. CDR1 is LGHNA, CDR2 YNFKEQ, per germline. The CDR3 extends over 18 amino acids. V was clipped by 0 bases and J by 3 bases; unmatched bases: 7. CDR3 bases: TGTGCCAGCAGCCAAGAAGGAGGGACTAGCGGGAGACTCTACGAGCAGTACTTC. Translated: CASSQEGGTSGRLYEQYF.